Each of the 25 T cell receptor beta chains below was sequenced from the same sample in a study of T cell changes during pregnancy in multiple sclerosis (dated by TCRdb to between 2018 and 2021). The library was prepared using the immunoSEQ multiplex PCR assay. TCRdb re-hosts the immuneACCESS table, in-frame sequences only. Its copies lack some clones; in the studies checked, an unresolved V gene accounts for under half of them, and the cause for the rest is not known. The sample profile shows tens of thousands of clones; over 85% of them were found once. Jointly, the top ten make up about 2% of the sample. The sequencing here drew on peripheral blood, taken in the second trimester of pregnancy. The receptor set was obtained from a female donor with multiple sclerosis, enrolled in a pregnancy study.

CDR3 coding DNA: TGTGCCAGCAGAGGACAGGGGCACTATGGCTACACCTTC. Translation: CASRGQGHYGYTF. The chain has TRBV6-6 and TRBJ1-2; 9 nucleotides align to TRBD1. Trimming removed 6 bases from V and 3 bases from J; junction bases left unmatched: 2. The CDR3 runs 13 residues. The germline CDR1 and CDR2 sequences are MNHNY and SVGAGI (reference sequence).

This clone was recorded a few times. V and J are TRBV6-1 and TRBJ2-1; TRBD1 matches 9 bases. J was trimmed by 7 bases and V by 4 bases; bases with no gene match: 8. This CDR3 comprises 15 residues. Germline V lookup: CDR1 MNHNS, CDR2 SASEGT. The CDR3 here is CASSGRDRVSNEQFF. The CDR3 nucleotides are TGTGCCAGCAGTGGTCGGGACAGGGTATCAAATGAGCAGTTCTTC.

The chain has TRBV18 and TRBJ2-1, with D perhaps matching TRBD2 (6 bases). The germline V gene has CDR1 KGHSH and CDR2 LQKENI. CDR3 length: 14 amino acids. The V and J ends lost 3 bases and 7 bases respectively, with 13 bases between them. CDR3 DNA: TGTGCCAGCTCACCCAACCTAGCGACTAATGAGCAGTTCTTC. Protein product: CASSPNLATNEQFF.

The chain employs TRBV6-6 and TRBJ1-5; 12 bases align to TRBD1. The V segment lost 2 bases and the J segment 9 bases; nucleotides outside the gene matches: 5. The germline V gene has CDR1 MNHNY and CDR2 SVGAGI (reference sequence). The CDR3 spans 15 residues. The CDR3 protein is CASSYGTGGVRPQHF. The DNA of the CDR3 is TGTGCCAGCAGTTACGGGACAGGGGGCGTAAGGCCCCAGCATTTT.

This clone appeared a single time. The CDR3 region has the DNA TGTGCCACCAGCGACAGGGACTCTGGGGCCAACGTCCTGACTTTC. This encodes CATSDRDSGANVLTF. This sequence joins TRBV15 and TRBJ2-6; the match to TRBD1 covers 7 bases. With V trimmed by 5 bases and J by 0 bases, 1 base remained unmatched. CDR1 and CDR2 (germline): LNHNV, YYDKDF (reference sequence). The CDR3 consists of 15 residues.

This clone was found once. V is TRBV9 and J is TRBJ2-3; 13 nucleotides match TRBD2. Unmatched junction bases numbered 4, after V lost 0 bases and J lost 0 bases. The CDR3 covers 18 residues. CDR1 SGDLS and CDR2 YYNGEE come from the germline V gene. The CDR3 here is CASSVERLAGGSTDTQYF. In nucleotides, the CDR3 is TGTGCCAGCAGCGTAGAGAGACTAGCGGGGGGCAGCACAGATACGCAGTATTTT.

This clone appeared a single time. CDR3 DNA sequence: TGTGCCAGCAGTGAAAATGGGACACCTACGGTTGACATTCAGTACTTC. This codes for CASSENGTPTVDIQYF. The chain employs TRBV6-1 and TRBJ2-4, with TRBD1 as a possible D gene (6 bases). Trimming stripped 2 bases from V and 8 bases from J, with 19 bases between. From germline, CDR1 is MNHNS and CDR2 SASEGT. The CDR3 has 16 amino acids.

The chain joins TRBV9 to TRBJ2-7; perhaps TRBD2 as D (6 bases). Trimming cost V 1 base and J 5 bases, with 19 bases left between them. Germline values: CDR1 SGDLS, CDR2 YYNGEE. The CDR3 length is 16 residues. The CDR3 loop is CASSVLGGTIRDEQYF. The CDR3 nucleotides are TGTGCCAGCAGCGTACTGGGCGGGACGATAAGGGACGAGCAGTACTTC.

The genes are TRBV7-8 and TRBJ2-5; perhaps TRBD2 as D (6 bases). The V and J ends lost 2 bases and 4 bases respectively, with 8 bases between them. CDR3 length: 13 residues. Germline CDR1 reads SGHVS; CDR2 reads FQNEAQ. The CDR3 loop reads CASSLRAGETQYF. The CDR3 nucleotides read TGTGCCAGCAGCTTAAGAGCGGGAGAGACCCAGTACTTC.

V usage is TRBV7-3 and J usage is TRBJ2-3; 9 bases fit TRBD2. V shed 5 bases and J 0 bases; nucleotides not matched to a gene: 3. Germline assignment: CDR1 SGHTA and CDR2 FQGTGA. This CDR3 has 15 residues. The CDR3 nucleotides are TGTGCCAGCAGCCTAGCGGGATCTAGCACAGATACGCAGTATTTT. It yields the protein CASSLAGSSTDTQYF.

The V gene is TRBV18, the J gene TRBJ1-4; 9 bases map to TRBD1. The J segment lost 7 bases and the V segment lost 3 bases, leaving 0 bases of the junction unmatched. There are 13 residues in the CDR3. Germline lookup yields CDR1 KGHSH and CDR2 LQKENI. The CDR3 nucleotides are TGTGCCAGCTCACCGGGACAGGGTGAAAAACTGTTTTTT. Translated: CASSPGQGEKLFF.

V gene TRBV9 combines with J gene TRBJ1-3; 7 bases fit TRBD1. Germline assignment: CDR1 SGDLS and CDR2 YYNGEE. This CDR3 comprises 16 residues. The J segment lost 3 bases and the V segment lost 4 bases, leaving 10 bases of the junction unmatched. CDR3 in amino acids: CASSFNGQVGGNTIYF. In DNA, the CDR3 is TGTGCCAGCAGCTTTAACGGACAGGTCGGTGGAAACACCATATATTTT.

The chain carries TRBV7-8 and TRBJ2-7; D is ambiguous. Germline lookup yields CDR1 SGHVS and CDR2 FQNEAQ. This CDR3 is built from 14 residues. V dropped 8 bases and J dropped 0 bases, with 14 bases sitting between them. CDR3 sequence reads: CASRWAAGSYEQYF. The CDR3, as DNA: TGTGCCAGCCGATGGGCCGCCGGCTCCTACGAGCAGTACTTC. Complete variable domain (other parts from reference TRBV7-8 and TRBJ2-7): GAGVSQSPRYKVAKRGQDVALRCDPISGHVSLFWYQQALGQGPEFLTYFQNEAQLDKSGLPSDRFFAERPEGSVSTLKIQRTQQEDSAVYLCASRWAAGSYEQYFGPGTRLTVT.

This clone was seen a few times. The chain recombines TRBV5-6 with TRBJ1-6; the D is unclear. There are 13 residues in the CDR3. The V gene lost 0 bases and the J gene lost 9 bases, with 7 bases spanning the gap. The V gene's germline CDR1 is SGHDT and CDR2 YYEEEE. In nucleotides, the CDR3 is TGTGCCAGCAGCTTGGGGAGGCCTTCACCCCTCCACTTT. Amino acid sequence: CASSLGRPSPLHF.

The rearrangement joins TRBV19 to TRBJ1-1; 9 positions agree with TRBD1. V shed 4 bases and J 4 bases; nucleotides not matched to a gene: 16. Per germline, CDR1 LNHDA and CDR2 SQIVND (reference sequence). The CDR3 has 18 amino acids. Here the CDR3 reads CASSKPKPAWGQGTEAFF. CDR3 sequence (DNA): TGTGCCAGTAGTAAGCCGAAACCGGCTTGGGGACAGGGCACTGAAGCTTTCTTT.

This chain connects TRBV18 to TRBJ2-1; TRBD2 matches 8 bases. The germline CDR1 and CDR2 sequences are KGHSH and LQKENI. The CDR3 sequence is 16 residues long. V shed 1 base and J 7 bases; nucleotides not matched to a gene: 9. The CDR3 DNA reads as TGTGCCAGCTCACCACGGTTTGCGGGAGGTTTTAATGAGCAGTTCTTC. Protein product: CASSPRFAGGFNEQFF.

This sequence joins TRBV2 and TRBJ2-3; 11 bases line up with TRBD2. The CDR3 has 14 residues. V was clipped by 4 bases and J by 13 bases; unmatched bases: 10. CDR1 and CDR2 from the germline V gene are SNHLY and FYNNEI. CDR3 in amino acids: CASSGSGGGRGEYF. For the CDR3, the DNA is TGTGCCAGCAGTGGTAGCGGGGGGGGCCGAGGGGAGTATTTT.

In this sample, this clone turned up once. The CDR3: CASSEVRQDYGYTF. The CDR3 DNA follows: TGTGCCAGCAGTGAAGTTAGGCAGGACTATGGCTACACCTTC. This chain links TRBV2 with TRBJ1-2; the D is unclear. CDR3 size: 14 residues. Germline V gene sequence: CDR1 SNHLY, CDR2 FYNNEI. Trimming pared 1 base from V and 3 bases from J, leaving 9 bases between.

J is TRBJ1-4 and V is TRBV6-5, with no clear D. This CDR3 is built from 13 residues. V shed 2 bases and J shed 4 bases, with 5 bases lying between them. The germline V gene encodes CDR1 MNHEY and CDR2 SVGAGI. Here the CDR3 DNA reads TGTGCCAGCAGTTACGGGCATAATGAAAAACTGTTTTTT. This translates into CASSYGHNEKLFF.

The chain links TRBV19 to TRBJ2-3; 9 nucleotides agree with TRBD1. The trim removed 5 bases at V and 1 base at J, leaving 7 bases unmatched. The germline CDR1 and CDR2 sequences are LNHDA and SQIVND (reference sequence). The CDR3 contains 16 residues. For the CDR3, the DNA is TGTGCCAGTAGTCCTAACAGGGGGCAAGGCACAGATACGCAGTATTTT. Its protein is CASSPNRGQGTDTQYF.

This chain joins TRBV18 and TRBJ2-7; TRBD1 agrees at 8 bases. Germline V gene data show CDR1 as KGHSH and CDR2 as LQKENI. After removal of 4 bases from V and 12 bases from J, the junction contained 14 bases not matched to a gene. The CDR3 is 14 residues long. The CDR3 DNA sequence: TGTGCCAGCTCACAGACGGACAGGGTGGCTATGGCGTACTTC. Its translation is CASSQTDRVAMAYF.

This sequence joins TRBV7-2 and TRBJ2-5; D is unresolved. Per germline, CDR1 SGHTA and CDR2 FQGNSA. Trimming cost V 5 bases and J 5 bases, with 12 bases left between them. The CDR3 runs 13 residues. The CDR3 is CASSPAIRETQYF. CDR3 in DNA: TGTGCCAGCAGCCCCGCAATCCGGGAGACCCAGTACTTC.

The rearrangement uses TRBV2 and TRBJ2-5; D is uncertain. The CDR3 extends over 11 amino acids. CDR1 is SNHLY, CDR2 FYNNEI, per germline. The V end was cut by 7 bases, the J end by 3 bases, with 6 bases between. CDR3: CASTREETQYF. The CDR3 DNA sequence: TGTGCCAGCACCCGGGAAGAGACCCAGTACTTC.

The chain links TRBV5-4 to TRBJ1-2, with a possible D match to TRBD1 (5 bases). There are 13 residues in the CDR3. The V gene lost 2 bases and the J gene lost 6 bases, with 11 bases spanning the gap. Germline loops: CDR1 SGHNT, CDR2 YYREEE (reference sequence). CDR3 in DNA: TGTGCCAGCAGCTTCGGGGGGAAGAATGGCTACACCTTC. Translating gives CASSFGGKNGYTF.

This chain joins TRBV27 and TRBJ1-6; possibly TRBD1 for D (5 bases). Germline CDR1 reads MNHEY; CDR2 reads SMNVEV (reference sequence). V lost 7 bases, J lost 7 bases, and 11 bases lay in between. The CDR3 spans 13 residues. Here the CDR3 reads CASKQVFNSPLHF. The CDR3 region has the DNA TGTGCCAGCAAACAGGTGTTCAATTCACCCCTCCACTTT.